Listed below are T cell receptor beta chains from one sample, sequenced in a study of PD-L1 blockade in urothelial cancer. Assay: immunoSEQ multiplex PCR; the TCRdb copy retains only in-frame clones and omits some. Of about 87,000 clones in the sample, roughly 84% were seen once. The source material was PBMCs, sampled around atezolizumab (anti-PD-L1) treatment. The receptors derive from a man in his 60s with urothelial cancer. Each CDR3 is given with its conserved first and last residue. A D gene is named only where the DNA matches it firmly. Clone size appears in some rows only: once, few, many, or a class for an expanded clone.

J gene: TRBJ2-5; clone size: NA; V gene: TRBV20-1; D gene: NA; CDR3 DNA: TGCAGTGCTAGAGGCGGTGAGACCCAGTACTTC; CDR3 protein: CSARGGETQYF
J gene: TRBJ1-4; clone size: NA; V gene: TRBV9; D gene: NA; CDR3 DNA: TGTGCCAGCAGCGTAGTAGGGGCTGGTGAAAAACTGTTTTTT; CDR3 protein: CASSVVGAGEKLFF
J gene: TRBJ1-1; clone size: NA; V gene: TRBV30; D gene: NA; CDR3 DNA: TGTGCCTGGAGTGGGGCAGGGACACAGAACACTGAAGCTTTCTTT; CDR3 protein: CAWSGAGTQNTEAFF
J gene: TRBJ2-3; clone size: NA; V gene: TRBV5-1; D gene: NA; CDR3 DNA: TGCGCCTCATCTGGAGACACAGATACGCAGTATTTT; CDR3 protein: CASSGDTDTQYF
J gene: TRBJ2-1; clone size: NA; V gene: TRBV5-1; D gene: NA; CDR3 DNA: TGCGCCAGCAGCTTGGAAGAAGCATCCTACAATGAGCAGTTCTTC; CDR3 protein: CASSLEEASYNEQFF
J gene: TRBJ2-5; clone size: NA; V gene: TRBV28; D gene: NA; CDR3 DNA: TGTGCCAGCAGTTTATCAGGCGGGAAGGTTACGACCCAGTACTTC; CDR3 protein: CASSLSGGKVTTQYF
J gene: TRBJ1-4; clone size: NA; V gene: TRBV6-4; D gene: NA; CDR3 DNA: TGTGCCAGCAGTGACGAGGGGGACCCCATTACTAATGAAAAACTGTTTTTT; CDR3 protein: CASSDEGDPITNEKLFF
J gene: TRBJ1-2; clone size: NA; V gene: TRBV29-1; D gene: TRBD1; CDR3 DNA: TGCAGCGCTATTCGGGACAGGCGGGAGTATGGCTACACCTTC; CDR3 protein: CSAIRDRREYGYTF
J gene: TRBJ1-2; clone size: NA; V gene: TRBV19; D gene: NA; CDR3 DNA: TGTGCCAGTAGTATAGACATAGCCCGACCCATTGGCTACACCTTC; CDR3 protein: CASSIDIARPIGYTF
J gene: TRBJ1-2; clone size: NA; V gene: TRBV19; D gene: NA; CDR3 DNA: TGTGCCAGTACCCCTGAACAGGGCTATGGCTACACCTTC; CDR3 protein: CASTPEQGYGYTF
J gene: TRBJ1-5; clone size: NA; V gene: TRBV6-1; D gene: NA; CDR3 DNA: TGTGCCAGCAGTGAAGAAGTACAGGGTAGCTTCCAGGCCAATCAGCCCCAGCATTTT; CDR3 protein: CASSEEVQGSFQANQPQHF
J gene: TRBJ2-7; clone size: NA; V gene: TRBV2; D gene: TRBD1; CDR3 DNA: TGTGCCAGCAATGGACAGGGGTCCGCCTACGAGCAGTACTTC; CDR3 protein: CASNGQGSAYEQYF
J gene: TRBJ1-2; clone size: NA; V gene: TRBV19; D gene: NA; CDR3 DNA: TGTGCCAGTAGTATAAAGACAGATCTAAGGTGGGGCTACACCTTC; CDR3 protein: CASSIKTDLRWGYTF
J gene: TRBJ2-3; clone size: NA; V gene: TRBV28; D gene: NA; CDR3 DNA: TGTGCCAGCAGCCCCCTTGGCATGGGGGCTTCCACAGATACGCAGTATTTT; CDR3 protein: CASSPLGMGASTDTQYF
J gene: TRBJ2-5; clone size: NA; V gene: TRBV9; D gene: TRBD1; CDR3 DNA: TGTGCCAGCAGCGTAGCGGGACAGGGAGCCCAAGAGACCCAGTACTTC; CDR3 protein: CASSVAGQGAQETQYF
J gene: TRBJ2-3; clone size: once; V gene: TRBV27; D gene: TRBD2; CDR3 DNA: TGTGCCAGCAGTTTAATCGGGCTAGCGGGAGGGAGGGGGAAACGAGATACGCAGTATTTT; CDR3 protein: CASSLIGLAGGRGKRDTQYF
J gene: TRBJ1-1; clone size: once; V gene: TRBV19; D gene: NA; CDR3 DNA: TGTGCCAGTAGTATGGACACGAACACTGAAGCTTTCTTT; CDR3 protein: CASSMDTNTEAFF
J gene: TRBJ2-3; clone size: NA; V gene: TRBV5-4; D gene: TRBD2; CDR3 DNA: TGTGCCAGCAGCCGGACTAGCGGATTCACAGATACGCAGTATTTT; CDR3 protein: CASSRTSGFTDTQYF
J gene: TRBJ2-1; clone size: NA; V gene: TRBV7-8; D gene: TRBD2; CDR3 DNA: TGTGCCAGCAGCTTTTCCTACCTGTCCAGCGGGTCTAGCGGGAGTCCGGATGAGCAGTTCTTC; CDR3 protein: CASSFSYLSSGSSGSPDEQFF
J gene: TRBJ2-5; clone size: NA; V gene: TRBV7-8; D gene: NA; CDR3 DNA: TGTGCCAGCAGCTTAGTGTATAGCCAGATGGAGACCCAGTACTTC; CDR3 protein: CASSLVYSQMETQYF
J gene: TRBJ1-5; clone size: NA; V gene: TRBV19; D gene: TRBD1; CDR3 DNA: TGTGCCAGTAGCCTAGATGGGACAGGCCTATATAGCAATCAGCCCCAGCATTTT; CDR3 protein: CASSLDGTGLYSNQPQHF